This T cell receptor (beta chain) stems from a study of T cells after yellow fever vaccination. General study findings and limits: CD4 and CD8 compartments shared a small share of clonotypes. When the response was secondary, it was weaker but reached its peak faster, day 5 versus 15.

This clonotype was seen only a few times. The antigen is unknown. The CDR3 runs to 17 residues. Trimming removed 0 bases from V and 5 bases from J, with 20 bases in between. Germline lookup yields CDR1 SGHRS and CDR2 YFSETQ. As TCR cDNA was made by 5'RACE template switching, a universal primer site and UMIs were added. A single record per CDR3 protein comes from TCRdb applying MiXCR to the 5' RACE reads. The sample records over 150,000 distinct CDR3 sequences, 6.2% being singletons. The specimen comprised CD4+ T cells sorted from PBMCs, sampled on the day of the first yellow fever vaccination. The genes are TRBV5-1 and TRBJ2-5, with a weak D call TRBD1 (6 bases). The clonotype was recovered from a man between 18 and 29 years old who received the YFV17D yellow fever vaccine. This chain's CDR3 is CASSLVLAGAGRETQYF. The CDR3 DNA is TGCGCCAGCAGCTTGGTTTTAGCAGGGGCCGGGCGGGAGACCCAGTACTTC.